The 21 T cell receptor beta chains below all came from one sample that was sequenced in a study of T cell responses to AZD1222 COVID-19 vaccine. Method: immunoSEQ multiplex PCR; TCRdb's copy keeps in-frame clones and lacks some. The sample has about 120,000 clones, around 90% seen once. Here the sequenced sample was peripheral blood, taken on day 0 of AZD1222 vaccination. The origin of the receptors is an adult in good health.

The chain's CDR3 is CACSSGSLTYNEQFF. CDR3 in DNA: TGTGCCTGTTCCTCGGGCAGCCTAACCTACAATGAGCAGTTCTTC. The rearrangement links TRBV30 to TRBJ2-1; D unclear. The V gene lost 6 bases and the J gene lost 2 bases, with 17 bases spanning the gap. The CDR3 spans 15 residues. Germline assignment: CDR1 GTSNPN and CDR2 SVGIG (reference sequence). Full variable domain (remainder filled in from reference TRBV30 and TRBJ2-1): SQTIHQWPATLVQPVGSPLSLECTVEGTSNPNLYWYRQAAGRGLQLLFYSVGIGQISSEVPQNLSASRPQDRQFILSSKKLLLSDSGFYLCACSSGSLTYNEQFFGPGTRLTVL.

V is TRBV19 and J is TRBJ1-2; 10 bases are a match to TRBD1. With 3 bases clipped from V and 5 bases from J, the junction kept 6 bases outside the gene matches. Germline V gene lookup returns CDR1 LNHDA and CDR2 SQIVND (reference sequence). This CDR3 spans 15 amino acids. CDR3 residues: CASSIPPGQGYGYTF. Written as DNA, the CDR3 is TGTGCCAGTAGTATTCCCCCGGGACAGGGGTATGGCTACACCTTC.

The V gene is TRBV11-2, the J gene TRBJ2-5; D is undetermined. V lost 4 bases, J lost 7 bases, and 7 bases lay in between. The CDR3 spans 11 residues. Per the germline V gene, CDR1 is SGHAT and CDR2 is FQNNGV. The CDR3 DNA reads TGTGCCAGCAGCTCTTTCGGGACCCAGTACTTC. It encodes CASSSFGTQYF.

V and J are TRBV5-1 and TRBJ2-3, with a weak D call TRBD2 (5 bases). V lost 0 bases, J lost 0 bases, and 5 bases lay in between. Germline V CDR1 and CDR2: SGHRS, YFSETQ. CDR3 length: 14 amino acids. CDR3 in amino acids: CASSLGTSTDTQYF. CDR3 sequence (DNA): TGCGCCAGCAGCTTGGGGACTAGCACAGATACGCAGTATTTT.

The chain has TRBV7-9 and TRBJ1-1; possible D gene TRBD1, 5 bases. V lost 5 bases to trimming and J lost 0 bases, with 10 bases between them. Germline CDR1 and CDR2: SEHNR and FQNEAQ (reference sequence). The CDR3 has 14 amino acids. This chain's CDR3 is CASSRRDLNTEAFF. DNA for the CDR3: TGTGCCAGCAGCCGCCGGGACCTGAACACTGAAGCTTTCTTT.

This chain connects TRBV9 to TRBJ1-1; D gene uncertain. The CDR3 spans 13 residues. The germline V gene has CDR1 SGDLS and CDR2 YYNGEE. Trimming pared 4 bases from V and 7 bases from J, leaving 14 bases between. CDR3 amino acids: CASSLWAGDEAFF. DNA of the CDR3: TGTGCCAGCAGCCTATGGGCTGGTGATGAAGCTTTCTTT.

The gene calls are TRBV7-6 and TRBJ1-1; perhaps TRBD1 as D (5 bases). V lost 3 bases, J lost 4 bases, and 12 bases lay in between. Germline V gene sequence: CDR1 SGHVS, CDR2 FNYEAQ. The CDR3 runs 14 residues. The CDR3 DNA reads as TGTGCCAGCAGCTTGCAGGGTGGAGGCACTGAAGCTTTCTTT. Its protein is CASSLQGGGTEAFF. The variable domain in full, with the rest retrieved from reference TRBV7-6 and TRBJ1-1, is GAGVSQSPRYKVTKRGQDVALRCDPISGHVSLYWYRQALGQGPEFLTYFNYEAQQDKSGLPNDRFSAERPEGSISTLTIQRTEQRDSAMYRCASSLQGGGTEAFFGQGTRLTVV.

The chain links TRBV18 to TRBJ1-2, with no clear D. Germline lookup yields CDR1 KGHSH and CDR2 LQKENI. The V and J ends lost 1 base and 5 bases respectively, with 5 bases between them. The CDR3 is 12 amino acids. The CDR3 spells CASSPRDYGYTF. The CDR3 DNA reads as TGTGCCAGCTCACCACGGGATTATGGCTACACCTTC.

This chain joins TRBV19 and TRBJ1-5; TRBD1 might be the D (6 bases). CDR1 and CDR2 (germline): LNHDA, SQIVND (reference sequence). The V gene lost 1 base and the J gene lost 0 bases, with 7 bases spanning the gap. CDR3 length: 15 residues. The CDR3 reads CASSIGTVSNQPQHF. The CDR3, as DNA: TGTGCCAGTAGTATAGGGACAGTTAGCAATCAGCCCCAGCATTTT.

V is TRBV6-2 or TRBV6-3 and J is TRBJ1-5, with a weak D call TRBD1 (5 bases). CDR3 length equals 15 residues. In germline, CDR1 is MNHEY, CDR2 SVGEGT. The ends were cut back, 3 bases at V and 5 bases at J, with 14 bases in the middle. CDR3 bases: TGTGCCAGCAGTTATAGTAGGGGAACTTATCAGCCCCAGCATTTT. Protein: CASSYSRGTYQPQHF.

The chain recombines TRBV7-3 with TRBJ2-2, with 7 positions matching TRBD1. Per germline, CDR1 SGHTA and CDR2 FQGTGA. The ends lost 5 bases at V and 4 bases at J; junction bases unmatched: 10. CDR3 length equals 16 residues. The CDR3 DNA follows: TGTGCCAGCAGCGTACAGGGGTCCAGGCGCACCGGGGAGCTGTTTTTT. Translated: CASSVQGSRRTGELFF.

A single count supports this clone. The chain couples TRBV24-1 to TRBJ2-1; 10 bases are shared with TRBD2. Germline lookup yields CDR1 KGHDR and CDR2 SFDVKD. V lost 3 bases and J lost 3; bases outside the gene matches: 7. This CDR3 is built from 17 residues. The CDR3, as DNA: TGTGCCACCAGTGATCATACTAGCGGGGTTATCTACAATGAGCAGTTCTTC. It yields the protein CATSDHTSGVIYNEQFF.

This chain joins TRBV27 and TRBJ1-2; D unresolved. The CDR3 runs 14 residues. V was trimmed by 3 bases and J by 5 bases, leaving 13 bases between them. The germline V gene encodes CDR1 MNHEY and CDR2 SMNVEV (reference sequence). CDR3 region: CASSFRPFRYGYTF. DNA for the CDR3: TGTGCCAGCAGTTTCCGACCGTTCCGGTATGGCTACACCTTC.

The rearrangement links TRBV4-1 to TRBJ1-2, with TRBD1 matching over 7 bases. Per germline, CDR1 MGHRA and CDR2 YSYEKL. The length of the CDR3 is 15 residues. Losses at the gene ends were 0 bases for V and 4 bases for J; bases not matched to a gene: 5. DNA for the CDR3: TGCGCCAGCAGCCAAGATCGGGGGACAGTCTATGGCTACACCTTC. Its protein is CASSQDRGTVYGYTF.

The rearrangement joins TRBV29-1 to TRBJ2-7, with 11 bases matching TRBD1. J gave up 3 bases and V 4 bases, and 8 bases lay outside the gene matches. The CDR3 loop spans 15 amino acids. The germline gives CDR1 SQVTM, CDR2 ANQGSEA. The CDR3 nucleotides are TGCAGCGTTGCGGGGACAGGGGGTACTAACTACGAGCAGTACTTC. Translated, it gives CSVAGTGGTNYEQYF.

The CDR3 reads CASSSEPGGGSEQYF. The CDR3, as DNA: TGTGCCAGCAGCTCAGAACCCGGGGGAGGGAGCGAGCAGTACTTC. The chain combines TRBV7-3 with TRBJ2-7, with TRBD2 identical over 7 bases. J was trimmed by 6 bases and V by 4 bases; bases with no gene match: 12. Germline values: CDR1 SGHTA, CDR2 FQGTGA. CDR3 length equals 15 residues.

The chain combines TRBV19 with TRBJ1-2, with D possibly matching TRBD1 (6 bases). Germline V lookup: CDR1 LNHDA, CDR2 SQIVND (reference sequence). V was cut by 3 bases and J by 5 bases, with 10 bases left in between. The CDR3 runs 13 residues. The CDR3 coding sequence is TGTGCCAGTAGTATCGGGCAGGGGTATGGCTACACCTTC. Residues: CASSIGQGYGYTF.

This clone showed up just once. The V and J genes are TRBV30 and TRBJ1-3; no definite D call. V dropped 1 base and J dropped 7 bases, with 17 bases sitting between them. In germline, CDR1 is GTSNPN, CDR2 SVGIG (reference sequence). This CDR3 contains 15 residues. The CDR3 region is CAWSDGSSTGNTIYF. The CDR3 coding sequence is TGTGCCTGGAGTGACGGGTCATCCACCGGGAACACCATATATTTT.

V usage is TRBV7-2 and J usage is TRBJ1-2; D remains ambiguous. The CDR3 has 15 residues. Deletions cut 1 base from V and 1 base from J, with 10 bases between. In germline, CDR1 is SGHTA, CDR2 FQGNSA. In nucleotides, the CDR3 is TGTGCCAGCAGCTTAGTCGAATCCAGTAACTATGGCTACACCTTC. It yields the protein CASSLVESSNYGYTF.

This clone showed up many times. This chain uses TRBV19 with TRBJ1-5; D gene ambiguous. The germline gives CDR1 LNHDA, CDR2 SQIVND (reference sequence). Trimming shortened V by 9 bases and J by 7 bases, and 19 bases separated the two germline ends. The CDR3 contains 14 residues. This CDR3 is CASSNGEEVQPQHF. CDR3 bases: TGTGCCAGCTCTAATGGTGAGGAGGTCCAGCCCCAGCATTTT.

J is TRBJ2-1 and V is TRBV14, with D hard to call. The V gene's germline CDR1 is SGHDN and CDR2 FVKESK. The CDR3 spans 13 residues. Trimming removed 3 bases from V and 9 bases from J, with 12 bases in between. In nucleotides, the CDR3 is TGTGCCAGCAGCCAGGCCAATTGGGGTGAGCAGTTCTTC. It translates to CASSQANWGEQFF.